This TCR beta chain is drawn from a study of monozygotic twins with inflammatory bowel disease. Findings and limits, study-wide: Researchers report that IBD patients shared fewer clonotypes with others than healthy twins, especially amid disease activity.

The template was total RNA from whole blood, with no T cell sorting. The authors used about 3.5 ug of total RNA per TCR library. From the 5' RACE reads, TCRdb lists one entry per CDR3 protein and no DNA. The ten most abundant clones cover under 3% of a sample with around 380,000 distinct CDR3 sequences. Points on this clonotype: Its antigen remains unknown.

This clonotype originated in a human donor with ulcerative colitis or Crohn's disease, or a healthy co-twin of an affected twin (not recorded which). Sequenced: blood.

The chain's CDR3 is CASSLARGQGPYNEQFF. The V and J genes are TRBV7-9 and TRBJ2-1. Germline V gene data show CDR1 as SEHNR and CDR2 as FQNEAQ (reference sequence). The CDR3 loop spans 17 amino acids.